These T cell receptor beta chains were read from a single sample in a study of post-analysis software for immune sequencing data. TCRdb reprocessed the PCR reads via MiXCR and lists one record per CDR3 protein. This table has hundreds of thousands of distinct CDR3 sequences, 35% to 45% appearing once. Sequenced: blood. These receptor sequences come from a girl aged 10 to 17 with multiple sclerosis. CDR3s include the opening cysteine and the closing phenylalanine or tryptophan. A D gene is named only where the DNA matches it firmly. Size values are once, few and many counts, or a class for expanded clones, and some rows have none.

>-|-|TRBV5-1|TRBJ1-1
TGCGCCAGCAGCATAAGGACAGAAGTTATGAACACTGAAGCTTTCTTT
CASSIRTEVMNTEAFF
>-|many|TRBV27|TRBJ2-5
TGTGCCAGCAGGCCCAGCGGGCGGGAGACCCAGTACTTC
CASRPSGRETQYF
>-|many|TRBV4-1|TRBJ2-4
TGCGCCAGCAGCCAGAATCGGAGGGGGAACATTCAGTACTTC
CASSQNRRGNIQYF
>TRBD2|many|TRBV27|TRBJ2-5
TGTGCCACCTCACCAACTAGCGTCTCCCAAGAGACCCAGTACTTC
CATSPTSVSQETQYF
>TRBD1|many|TRBV10-3|TRBJ2-1
TGTGCCATCAGCTTTAGGACAGGGGGCGCGAAAGGCAATGAGCAGTTCTTC
CAISFRTGGAKGNEQFF
>-|few|TRBV9|TRBJ1-1
TGTGCCAGCAGTTACCAGGAAGGGCTCCCGAACACTGAAGCTTTCTTT
CASSYQEGLPNTEAFF
>-|many|TRBV29-1|TRBJ2-3
TGCAGCGTTGAACGGGCGGCAGATACGCAGTATTTT
CSVERAADTQYF
>-|-|TRBV10-3|TRBJ2-7
TGTGCCATCAGTGGGGCGACAGGCCGGGGGAGCGAGCAGTACTTC
CAISGATGRGSEQYF
>-|-|TRBV16|TRBJ2-3
TGTGCCAGCGTCCTCCCCGGTCACTCCACAGATACGCAGTATTTT
CASVLPGHSTDTQYF
>TRBD2|-|TRBV4-1|TRBJ2-7
TGCGCCAGCAGCCAAGCAAGTAGCGGGGGGAGAGAGCAGTACTTC
CASSQASSGGREQYF
>TRBD2|-|TRBV7-2|TRBJ2-5
TGTGCCAGCACCATGGTCGGGACTAGTGGCCAAGAGACCCAGTACTTC
CASTMVGTSGQETQYF
>-|many|TRBV6-6|TRBJ2-1
TGTGCCAGCAGTTCAGGGTACAATGAGCAGTTCTTC
CASSSGYNEQFF
>TRBD1|-|TRBV7-3|TRBJ2-5
TGTGCCAGCAGCTGGGACAGGGGGCGCGGGGAGACCCAGTACTTC
CASSWDRGRGETQYF
>TRBD1|few|TRBV7-3|TRBJ1-6
TGTGCCAGCAGCTTATCCGCGGGACAGGGTAATTCACCCCTCCACTTT
CASSLSAGQGNSPLHF
>-|-|TRBV4-2|TRBJ1-4
TGTGCCAGCAGCCAAGAACAGGGTCCTAATGAAAAACTGTTTTTT
CASSQEQGPNEKLFF
>-|-|TRBV14|TRBJ1-2
TGTGCCAGCAGCCAAGAGGAGGGTACAGGGCAAGACTATGGCTACACCTTC
CASSQEEGTGQDYGYTF
>TRBD2|-|TRBV12-3/TRBV12-4|TRBJ2-5
TGTGCCAGCACCATTAACAGCGGGGGGTACCAAGAGACCCAGTACTTC
CASTINSGGYQETQYF
>-|-|TRBV5-5|TRBJ2-7
TGTGCCAGCAGCTTGGCCGGAACCCACGAGCAGTACTTC
CASSLAGTHEQYF
>TRBD1|many|TRBV6-6|TRBJ1-2
TGTGCCAGCAGCCAGACAGGGCTCTATAACTATGGCTACACCTTC
CASSQTGLYNYGYTF
>TRBD1|many|TRBV7-9|TRBJ2-1
TGTGCCAGCAGCATGGGGACAGACTTTCAGTTCTTC
CASSMGTDFQFF
>-|many|TRBV4-1|TRBJ2-1
TGCGCCAGCAGCCCAGTCCTCCTCTCCTACAATGAGCAGTTCTTC
CASSPVLLSYNEQFF
>TRBD2|few|TRBV5-1|TRBJ2-1
TGCGCCAGCAGCGAACGTGGTAGCGGGATGGTTGCTGAGCAGTTCTTC
CASSERGSGMVAEQFF
>-|few|TRBV5-5|TRBJ2-7
TGTGCCAGCAGCTCTGTAGAGATTCTCTACGAGCAGTACTTC
CASSSVEILYEQYF
>-|-|TRBV9|TRBJ1-1
TGTGCCAGCAGCGTAGGGACGCAGAACGAAGCTTTCTTT
CASSVGTQNEAFF
>-|-|TRBV6-2/TRBV6-3|TRBJ1-5
TGTGCCAGCAGTCTCCGGGACGGGGGACACAATCAGCCCCAGCATTTT
CASSLRDGGHNQPQHF
>-|many|TRBV2|TRBJ1-2
TGTGCCAGCAGTTCATCCCAGCCCTATAACTATGGCTACACCTTC
CASSSSQPYNYGYTF
>TRBD2|-|TRBV3-1|TRBJ2-3
TGTGCCAGCAGCCAAGGAGGCGGGGGGGCAGATACGCAGTATTTT
CASSQGGGGADTQYF
>-|many|TRBV2|TRBJ2-7
TGTGCCAGCAGTGAAGGGGTAGGGGCCAAACCCTGGCGCGAGCAGTACTTC
CASSEGVGAKPWREQYF
>-|-|TRBV10-1|TRBJ2-3
TGCGCCAGCAGTGAGCTGGTCAGCGGCGCAGATACGCAGTATTTT
CASSELVSGADTQYF
>-|few|TRBV28|TRBJ2-7
TGTGCCAGCATTCCCAGGAGCTCCTACAATGAGCAGTACTTC
CASIPRSSYNEQYF
>-|few|TRBV5-1|TRBJ2-1
TGTGCCAGCAGCTTGGTTCTGGGGTCCTCCTACAATGAGCAGTTCTTC
CASSLVLGSSYNEQFF
>-|few|TRBV18|TRBJ2-7
TGTGCCAGCCCACCGGGTCGAGGTGGGATCTCCTACGAGCAGTACTTC
CASPPGRGGISYEQYF
>TRBD1|-|TRBV15|TRBJ2-1
TGTGCCACCAGCCGGGACAGGGAAAGAAAGAGACAGTTCTTC
CATSRDRERKRQFF
>-|few|TRBV20-1|TRBJ2-3
TGCAGTGCCAGGTTGACTTTTCCTAGCACAGATACGCAGTATTTT
CSARLTFPSTDTQYF
>-|many|TRBV7-8|TRBJ1-1
TGTGCCAGCAGCTTAGAGCTCAACACTGAAGCTTTCTTT
CASSLELNTEAFF
>-|-|TRBV10-3|TRBJ2-5
TGTGCCATCAGCGGCGGGACAGACCGGGAGACCCAGTACTTC
CAISGGTDRETQYF
>TRBD2|many|TRBV20-1|TRBJ2-4
TGCAGTGCTAGAGATCTCGTGGCGGGAGGGCCGTCCGGAAACATTCAGTACTTC
CSARDLVAGGPSGNIQYF
>TRBD1|many|TRBV27|TRBJ1-2
TGTGCCAGCAGTCCCTTTGCAGGGGGTCATGGCTACACCTTC
CASSPFAGGHGYTF
>TRBD1|many|TRBV12-3/TRBV12-4|TRBJ2-1
TGTGCCGGACAGGGGGCAGGGAATGAGCAGTTCTTC
CAGQGAGNEQFF
>TRBD1|-|TRBV5-1|TRBJ1-2
TGCGCCAGCAGCTTGGGAGGGGACAGGGACGGCGGCTACACCTTC
CASSLGGDRDGGYTF
>TRBD2|-|TRBV9|TRBJ2-1
TGTGCCAGCAGCGTCGGGACTAGCTCCAATGAGCAGTTCTTC
CASSVGTSSNEQFF
>-|-|TRBV5-1|TRBJ1-2
TGCGCCAGCAGCTTGCTTTTGCAGCCAGAGCTATATGGCTACACCTTC
CASSLLLQPELYGYTF
>-|many|TRBV3-1|TRBJ2-3
TGTGCCAGCAGCCACCTCAGCACAGATACGCAGTATTTT
CASSHLSTDTQYF
>-|many|TRBV5-1|TRBJ2-5
TGTGCCAGCAGCTTAGGACCTCAAGAGACCCAGTACTTC
CASSLGPQETQYF
>-|many|TRBV24-1|TRBJ2-1
TGTGCCACCAGTGATTGGTCGACCTATGAGCAGTTCTTC
CATSDWSTYEQFF